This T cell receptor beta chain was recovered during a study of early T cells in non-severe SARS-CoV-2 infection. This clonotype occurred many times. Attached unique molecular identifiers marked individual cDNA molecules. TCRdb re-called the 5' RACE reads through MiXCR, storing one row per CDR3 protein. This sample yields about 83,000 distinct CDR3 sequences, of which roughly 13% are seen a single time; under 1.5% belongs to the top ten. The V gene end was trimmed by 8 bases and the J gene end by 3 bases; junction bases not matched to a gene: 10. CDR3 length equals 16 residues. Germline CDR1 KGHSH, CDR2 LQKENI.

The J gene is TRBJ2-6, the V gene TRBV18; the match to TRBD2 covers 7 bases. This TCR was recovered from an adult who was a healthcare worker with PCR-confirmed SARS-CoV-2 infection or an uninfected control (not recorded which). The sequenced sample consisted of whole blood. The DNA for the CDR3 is TGTGCCAGCCACCGCGGGGGATTCGGTGGGGCCAACGTCCTGACTTTC. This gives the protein CASHRGGFGGANVLTF.